The 10 T cell receptor beta chains below were found in one sample sequenced in a study of T cells after yellow fever vaccination. TCRdb reprocessed the 5' RACE reads with MiXCR, giving one entry per CDR3 protein. Here the sample spans about 210,000 distinct CDR3 sequences, less than 3.5% being singletons. Sample: CD4+ T cells sorted from PBMCs, taken 10 days after the yellow fever booster vaccination. These receptors were obtained from a man aged 18 to 30 who received the YFV17D yellow fever vaccine.

Only a few counts were recorded for this clonotype. This chain uses TRBV21-1 with TRBJ1-5. TRBV21-1 is designated a pseudogene. This CDR3 spans 19 amino acids. Here the CDR3 reads CASSKADGRASDSNQPQHF. In DNA, the CDR3 is TGTGCCAGCAGCAAAGCAGATGGCAGGGCCTCTGATAGCAATCAGCCCCAGCATTTT.

This clonotype was counted ten times or more. This chain joins TRBV20-1 and TRBJ2-1; 11 positions match TRBD2. With V trimmed by 3 bases and J by 8 bases, 6 bases remained unmatched. CDR1 DFQATT and CDR2 SNEGSKA come from the germline V gene (reference sequence). The CDR3 contains 14 residues. The CDR3 region has the DNA TGCAGTGCTAGCCTTAGCGGGGGGGCGGATGAGCAGTTCTTC. Protein sequence: CSASLSGGADEQFF.

This clonotype has a single count. The chain joins TRBV20-1 to TRBJ1-1; D is ambiguous. The CDR3 extends over 13 amino acids. V shed 0 bases and J shed 6 bases, with 11 bases lying between them. CDR1 and CDR2 from the germline V gene are DFQATT and SNEGSKA (reference sequence). CDR3 amino acids: CSARDQPGAEAFF. The CDR3 DNA reads TGCAGTGCTAGAGATCAGCCGGGCGCTGAAGCTTTCTTT.

This clonotype was seen only a few times. DNA for the CDR3: TGTGCCAGCAGCTACGGACAGGGGGCCTGGCAGCCCCAGCATTTT. It is translated as CASSYGQGAWQPQHF. V is TRBV6-6 and J is TRBJ1-5; TRBD1 aligns across 11 bases. Germline V gives CDR1 MNHNY, CDR2 SVGAGI (reference sequence). V was clipped by 6 bases and J by 7 bases; unmatched bases: 8. CDR3 length: 15 residues.

There are many counts of this clonotype. The DNA for the CDR3 is TGTGCCAGCAGCCTACGGAGTGGCACAGATACGCAGTATTTT. This sequence encodes CASSLRSGTDTQYF. The chain recombines TRBV7-9 with TRBJ2-3; the D is unclear. This CDR3 comprises 14 residues. Per the germline V gene, CDR1 is SEHNR and CDR2 is FQNEAQ (reference sequence). Deletions cut 5 bases from V and 1 base from J, with 10 bases between.

This chain links TRBV27 with TRBJ1-1, with 7 bases lining up with TRBD1. Germline V gene sequence: CDR1 MNHEY, CDR2 SMNVEV (reference sequence). The CDR3 is made up of 15 amino acids. V dropped 5 bases and J dropped 0; count of bases not matched to a gene: 6. CDR3 in amino acids: CASSTYRGLNTEAFF. CDR3 DNA: TGTGCCAGCAGTACTTACAGGGGACTGAACACTGAAGCTTTCTTT.

This clonotype was observed a few times. This chain connects TRBV28 to TRBJ2-7, with D perhaps TRBD2 (6 bases). The CDR3 contains 16 residues. Trimming shortened V by 5 bases and J by 2 bases, and 19 bases separated the two germline ends. The V gene's germline CDR1 is MDHEN and CDR2 SYDVKM. The CDR3 here is CASSGSGATNPYEQYV. The CDR3 DNA sequence: TGTGCCAGCAGTGGGTCGGGAGCGACGAACCCCTACGAGCAGTACGTC.

This clonotype was seen at least ten times. This chain joins TRBV20-1 and TRBJ2-1; D ambiguous. The CDR3 length is 12 residues. Trimming shortened V by 1 base and J by 5 bases, and 6 bases separated the two germline ends. The germline V gene encodes CDR1 DFQATT and CDR2 SNEGSKA (reference sequence). The CDR3 spells CSARGSNNEQFF. In DNA, the CDR3 is TGCAGTGCTAGAGGCTCTAACAATGAGCAGTTCTTC.

This clonotype was observed many times. The chain couples TRBV15 to TRBJ1-6, with D tentatively TRBD1 (6 bases). Trimming pared 5 bases from V and 6 bases from J, leaving 14 bases between. In germline, CDR1 is LNHNV, CDR2 YYDKDF (reference sequence). The CDR3 runs to 15 residues. The CDR3 protein is CATSPPGAFNSPLHF. CDR3 DNA: TGTGCCACCAGCCCCCCGGGGGCGTTTAATTCACCCCTCCACTTT.

This clonotype was seen at least ten times. The chain has TRBV11-3 and TRBJ2-5, with D possibly TRBD1 on 7 matching bases. This CDR3 region has 15 residues. V dropped 2 bases and J dropped 4 bases, with 14 bases sitting between them. Per germline, CDR1 SGHNT and CDR2 YENEEA. CDR3 DNA: TGTGCCAGCAGCTTAACGGCAGGGGGAGGAGAGACCCAGTACTTC. Protein sequence: CASSLTAGGGETQYF.